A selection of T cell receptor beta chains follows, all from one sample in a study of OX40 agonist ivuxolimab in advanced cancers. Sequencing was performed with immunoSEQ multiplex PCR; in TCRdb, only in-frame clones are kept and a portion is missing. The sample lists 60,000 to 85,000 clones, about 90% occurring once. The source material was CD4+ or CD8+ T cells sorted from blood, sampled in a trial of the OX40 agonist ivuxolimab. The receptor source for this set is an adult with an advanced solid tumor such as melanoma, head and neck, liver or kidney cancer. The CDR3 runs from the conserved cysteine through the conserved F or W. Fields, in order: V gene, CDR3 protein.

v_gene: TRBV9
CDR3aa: CASSPETGGKMNTEAFF

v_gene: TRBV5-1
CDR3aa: CASSYRQGTTDTQYF

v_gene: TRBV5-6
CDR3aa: CASSMTGWSEQFF

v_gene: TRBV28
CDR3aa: CASSFGLGGYTF

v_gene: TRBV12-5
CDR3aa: CASGLFLAGGANTGELFF

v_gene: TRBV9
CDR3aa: CASSVDYSGYTF

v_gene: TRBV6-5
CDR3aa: CASSETGTDNEQFF

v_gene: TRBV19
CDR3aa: CASSTDGRSNQPQHF

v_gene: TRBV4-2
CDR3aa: CASSHGRGLGTGELFF

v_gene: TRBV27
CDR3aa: CASSLRPGGIYEQYF

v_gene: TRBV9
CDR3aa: CASSFPITGTSGETQYF

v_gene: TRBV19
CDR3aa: CASSRTGAYSNQPQHF

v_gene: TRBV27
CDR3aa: CASSFGSYSYNEQFF

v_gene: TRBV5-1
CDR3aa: CASSFEGPLHTDTQYF

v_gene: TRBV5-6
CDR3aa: CASSLQGVGNTEAFF

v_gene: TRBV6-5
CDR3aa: CASSFVPGTAEKLFF

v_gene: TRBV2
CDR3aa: CASSETSAVAGEQFF

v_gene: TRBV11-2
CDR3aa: CASSLQRADSGPFYNEQFF

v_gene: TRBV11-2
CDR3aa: CASTLFGGGVDTQYF

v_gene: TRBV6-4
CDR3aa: CASSERDNEQFF